Listed below are T cell receptor beta chains from one sample, sequenced in a study of blood T cells in healthy people across ages. TCRdb recomputed calls from the 5' RACE reads with MiXCR, one row per CDR3 protein. The sample records 600,000 to 650,000 distinct CDR3 sequences, 45% to 65% being singletons. The sequencing input was blood. The receptor set was obtained from a man aged 60-69 years in good health. The CDR3 runs from the conserved cysteine through the conserved F or W. The D gene is left open where the match is weak. Clone sizes are given selectively: once, few, many, or a class where the clone is expanded.

v_call	d_call	clone_size	j_call	cdr3_aa	cdr3_nt
TRBV7-8	TRBD2	.	TRBJ2-7	CASSPSGGGTYEQYF	TGTGCCAGCAGCCCTAGCGGGGGCGGAACCTACGAGCAGTACTTC
TRBV12-3/TRBV12-4	.	.	TRBJ2-5	CASRPTGRGQETQYF	TGTGCCAGCAGACCGACAGGGAGGGGTCAAGAGACCCAGTACTTC
TRBV6-1	TRBD1	.	TRBJ2-2	CASRPRGQVGELFF	TGTGCCAGCCGGCCCAGGGGGCAAGTCGGGGAGCTGTTTTTT
TRBV20-1	.	.	TRBJ2-6	CSARSAGYSGANVLTF	TGCAGTGCTAGATCGGCAGGTTACTCTGGGGCCAACGTCCTGACTTTC
TRBV20-1	.	.	TRBJ2-1	CSVRDAGSEQFF	TGCAGTGTTCGGGACGCGGGGTCCGAGCAGTTCTTC
TRBV3-1	TRBD1	.	TRBJ1-1	CASSHGQGTAFF	TGTGCCAGCAGCCACGGACAGGGGACGGCTTTCTTT
TRBV4-2	.	few	TRBJ2-6	CASSQDESGANVLTF	TGTGCCAGCAGCCAAGATGAGTCTGGGGCCAACGTCCTGACTTTC
TRBV28	.	.	TRBJ2-5	CASSSWGSTSKETQYF	TGTGCCAGCAGTTCTTGGGGGTCAACAAGTAAAGAGACCCAGTACTTC
TRBV28	.	.	TRBJ2-3	CASSSRGGTGYTDTQYF	TGTGCCAGCAGTTCCCGGGGGGGGACAGGTTACACAGATACGCAGTATTTT
TRBV27	.	few	TRBJ2-7	CASRPGRSSYEQYF	TGTGCCAGCAGACCGGGACGGTCCTCCTACGAGCAGTACTTC
TRBV12-3/TRBV12-4	.	once	TRBJ1-2	CASSQTRDYGYTF	TGTGCCAGCAGTCAGACACGGGACTATGGCTACACCTTC
TRBV6-5	TRBD1	once	TRBJ1-5	CASSAQGSGQPQHF	TGTGCCAGCAGTGCACAGGGGTCCGGGCAGCCCCAGCATTTT
TRBV7-2	TRBD2	few	TRBJ2-1	CASSLVGTASGGNEQFF	TGTGCCAGCAGCTTAGTAGGTACGGCTAGCGGGGGAAATGAGCAGTTCTTC
TRBV29-1	.	.	TRBJ1-5	CSVVGGDSNQPQHF	TGCAGCGTTGTAGGCGGTGATAGCAATCAGCCCCAGCATTTT
TRBV20-1	TRBD2	.	TRBJ2-7	CSARPGLAGSGEQYF	TGCAGTGCGAGACCGGGACTAGCGGGATCGGGCGAGCAGTACTTC
TRBV7-2	TRBD1	.	TRBJ2-3	CASSPRTGGSDTQYF	TGTGCCAGCAGCCCGCGGACAGGGGGCAGCGATACGCAGTATTTT
TRBV18	TRBD1	few	TRBJ2-1	CASSPGGQVGEQFF	TGTGCCAGCTCACCAGGGGGACAGGTCGGTGAGCAGTTCTTC
TRBV27	.	.	TRBJ2-5	CASLSGLAETQYF	TGTGCCAGCCTTTCGGGGTTGGCAGAGACCCAGTACTTC
TRBV21-1	.	few	TRBJ2-5	CASSNPDRKETQYF	TGTGCCAGCAGCAATCCGGACAGGAAAGAGACCCAGTACTTC
TRBV29-1	TRBD2	many	TRBJ2-5	CSVLPIAGGKTQYF	TGCAGCGTCCTCCCTATAGCGGGGGGGAAGACCCAGTACTTC
TRBV20-1	TRBD2	once	TRBJ2-1	CSARGWALAGGHNEQFF	TGCAGTGCTAGAGGCTGGGCCCTAGCGGGGGGGCACAATGAGCAGTTCTTC
TRBV5-5	TRBD1	.	TRBJ2-2	CASRLDRGYNTGELFF	TGTGCCAGCAGACTTGACAGGGGTTATAACACCGGGGAGCTGTTTTTT
TRBV20-1	.	.	TRBJ2-3	CSASQRRTSTDTQYF	TGCAGTGCTAGCCAACGCCGGACTTCTACAGATACGCAGTATTTT
TRBV12-3/TRBV12-4	.	.	TRBJ2-6	CATASGLSSGANVLTF	TGTGCCACCGCGAGCGGTCTGAGCTCTGGGGCCAACGTCCTGACTTTC
TRBV25-1	.	many	TRBJ1-4	CASSSRPPVKLFF	TGTGCCAGCAGTTCCCGCCCCCCTGTAAAACTGTTTTTT
TRBV4-1	.	.	TRBJ2-2	CASSQEGGLLNTGELFF	TGCGCCAGCAGCCAAGAAGGGGGACTCTTGAACACCGGGGAGCTGTTTTTT
TRBV20-1	TRBD2	once	TRBJ2-3	CSATLAGSRGTDTQYF	TGCAGTGCTACACTAGCGGGGTCGAGGGGCACAGATACGCAGTATTTT
TRBV6-4	TRBD2	.	TRBJ2-1	CASSAERGANEQFF	TGTGCCAGCAGTGCAGAGCGGGGGGCCAATGAGCAGTTCTTC
TRBV20-1	.	.	TRBJ1-3	CSAPVGGTIYF	TGCAGTGCCCCGGTCGGGGGCACCATATATTTT
TRBV20-1	.	.	TRBJ2-5	CSARVPPQGVSGNEQYF	TGCAGTGCTAGAGTACCACCCCAGGGCGTTAGTGGGAATGAGCAGTACTTC
TRBV27	TRBD1	few	TRBJ2-1	CASSSAGTGGFNEQFF	TGTGCCAGCAGTTCCGCCGGGACAGGGGGATTTAATGAGCAGTTCTTC
TRBV11-2	.	.	TRBJ2-5	CASSQGAVQETQYF	TGTGCCAGCAGCCAAGGGGCAGTACAAGAGACCCAGTACTTC
TRBV6-5	TRBD2	.	TRBJ2-5	CASSSPLAGGRETQYF	TGTGCCAGCAGTTCCCCACTAGCGGGGGGGCGTGAGACCCAGTACTTC
TRBV10-3	.	.	TRBJ2-7	CAISAAGTTYEQYF	TGTGCCATCAGTGCGGCCGGGACAACCTACGAGCAGTACTTC
TRBV6-5	.	.	TRBJ2-3	CASSYSGGTHKDTQYF	TGTGCCAGCAGTTACTCCGGGGGAACGCATAAAGATACGCAGTATTTT
TRBV27	.	.	TRBJ1-1	CASSLYASTGGAGDEAFF	TGTGCCAGCAGTTTATATGCCTCGACAGGTGGCGCCGGGGATGAAGCTTTCTTT
TRBV6-1	TRBD2	.	TRBJ2-5	CASSDSGGGQETQYF	TGTGCCAGCAGTGATAGCGGGGGGGGACAAGAGACCCAGTACTTC
TRBV7-9	.	.	TRBJ2-3	CASSSRGGGGNTDTQYF	TGTGCCAGCAGCTCAAGAGGGGGCGGGGGGAACACAGATACGCAGTATTTT
TRBV12-3/TRBV12-4	.	.	TRBJ2-5	CASSLRDAETQYF	TGTGCCAGCAGTCTCCGGGACGCTGAGACCCAGTACTTC
TRBV18	.	.	TRBJ2-5	CASSQAQETQYF	TGTGCCAGCTCACAAGCCCAAGAGACCCAGTACTTC
TRBV27	TRBD1	.	TRBJ2-3	CASSPHGDRAVTDTQYF	TGTGCCAGCAGTCCCCATGGGGACAGGGCTGTTACAGATACGCAGTATTTT
TRBV15	TRBD1	.	TRBJ1-4	CATSRRIQGPTEKLFF	TGTGCCACCAGCAGACGAATACAGGGGCCCACTGAAAAACTGTTTTTT
TRBV11-2	.	few	TRBJ2-5	CASSLQGMETQYF	TGTGCCAGCAGCCTACAGGGTATGGAGACCCAGTACTTC
TRBV9	.	.	TRBJ1-6	CASSVATGSPPSPLHF	TGTGCCAGCAGCGTAGCTACAGGATCCCCCCCATCACCCCTCCACTTT